Described below is a single T cell receptor beta chain sequence and its context. The entry originates in a study of blood T cell repertoires in COVID-19. The assay was immunoSEQ multiplex PCR, and TCRdb's table has in-frame clones only and misses some. The sample holds about 210,000 clones, approximately 81% seen once. Germline V gene data show CDR1 as KGHSH and CDR2 as LQKENI. Trimming took 1 base from V and 0 from J; bases not matched to a gene: 4. The CDR3 runs 16 residues. The cohort comprised adults aged roughly 18 to 95 years residing in approximately 25 US areas. Sequences were obtained from PBMCs or T cells enriched from blood (not recorded which). The source of this sequence is a woman between 45 and 65 years old with acute COVID-19. The chain employs TRBV18 and TRBJ2-7; 9 bases agree with TRBD2. Here the CDR3 reads CASSPRSGGTSYEQYF. The CDR3 bases are TGTGCCAGCTCACCACGGAGCGGGGGGACCTCCTACGAGCAGTACTTC.